The 19 T cell receptor beta chains given below trace back to one sample, sequenced in a study of T cell repertoires in cytomegalovirus infection. Which antigens these TCRs recognize remains unknown. TCRdb used MiXCR to reprocess the reads, holding one entry per CDR3 protein. This sample yields 650,000 to 900,000 distinct CDR3 sequences, of which about 33% are seen a single time; over 10% belongs to the top ten. The sample here was cultured CD8+ T cells from PBMCs, taken from culture after CMV antigen stimulation. Receptors originate from a human donor in good health (CMV status not recorded). Some clones in this sample may be carry-over from other donors' samples.

This chain joins TRBV28 and TRBJ2-7; 13 bases fit TRBD2. Germline CDR1 and CDR2: MDHEN and SYDVKM. V shed 5 bases and J 6 bases; nucleotides not matched to a gene: 4. The CDR3 runs 14 residues. Here the CDR3 reads CASSPGLAGIEQYV. For the CDR3, the DNA is TGTGCCAGCAGTCCGGGACTAGCGGGGATCGAGCAGTACGTC.

This clonotype has a handful of counts. This chain uses TRBV7-9 with TRBJ1-1; D gene unclear. In germline, CDR1 is SEHNR, CDR2 FQNEAQ (reference sequence). The CDR3 loop spans 14 amino acids. Between the trimmed V and J ends, which lost 3 bases and 5 bases, there was a span of 13 bases. The CDR3 protein is CASSFSTSKTEAFF. CDR3 DNA sequence: TGTGCCAGCAGCTTTTCTACAAGTAAGACTGAAGCTTTCTTT.

This chain joins TRBV19 and TRBJ1-1; perhaps TRBD1 as D (5 bases). Between the trimmed V and J ends, which lost 7 bases and 5 bases, there was a span of 11 bases. The germline CDR1 and CDR2 sequences are LNHDA and SQIVND (reference sequence). The CDR3 totals 12 residues. CDR3 sequence (DNA): TGTGCCAGTAACCGGGGGTGGACTGAAGCTTTCTTT. Translation: CASNRGWTEAFF.

This clonotype appeared a few times. V is TRBV11-1 and J is TRBJ2-1; D not certain. Germline-derived CDR1 and CDR2 are SGHAT and FQDESV (reference sequence). The CDR3 is 14 residues long. Trimming pared 3 bases from V and 4 bases from J, leaving 10 bases between. The CDR3 reads CASSFADEYNEQFF. The CDR3 DNA follows: TGTGCCAGCAGCTTTGCGGACGAATACAATGAGCAGTTCTTC.

The chain carries TRBV7-9 and TRBJ2-1; D not certain. The germline CDR1 and CDR2 sequences are SEHNR and FQNEAQ (reference sequence). This CDR3 is 11 amino acids long. Trimming removed 3 bases at V and 10 bases at J, with 7 bases between. The chain's CDR3 is CASSLSFEQFF. The CDR3, as DNA: TGTGCCAGCAGCTTGAGTTTCGAGCAGTTCTTC.

For the CDR3, the DNA is TGTGCCAGCAGTAAGAGACAGGGTCCTCACCACGAGCAGTACTTC. As protein: CASSKRQGPHHEQYF. V gene TRBV11-2 combines with J gene TRBJ2-7; 7 bases map to TRBD1. Germline lookup yields CDR1 SGHAT and CDR2 FQNNGV. This CDR3 has 15 residues. Trimming at V came to 6 bases and at J to 5 bases, leaving 13 bases not matched to a gene.

This clonotype was detected many times. This chain connects TRBV12-3 or TRBV12-4 to TRBJ1-4, with 8 bases that match TRBD1. The CDR3 runs 14 residues. V lost 5 bases and J lost 8; bases outside the gene matches: 7. CDR3: CASSRTGPGEKLFF. The CDR3, as DNA: TGTGCCAGCAGTAGGACAGGGCCCGGAGAAAAACTGTTTTTT.

This clonotype was recorded a few times. This CDR3 is CASSQEGTGVNEQFF. CDR3 nucleotides: TGCGCCAGCAGCCAAGAAGGGACAGGGGTCAATGAGCAGTTCTTC. The rearrangement links TRBV4-1 to TRBJ2-1; 10 bases align to TRBD1. After removal of 0 bases from V and 6 bases from J, the junction contained 2 bases not matched to a gene. The germline CDR1 and CDR2 sequences are MGHRA and YSYEKL. The CDR3 length is 15 residues.

This clonotype was picked up a small number of times. This rearrangement joins TRBV12-3 or TRBV12-4 to TRBJ1-2; tentatively, D is TRBD1 (5 bases). Between the trimmed V and J ends, which lost 1 base and 6 bases, there was a span of 12 bases. This CDR3 comprises 14 residues. CDR3 protein: CASSLEVGENGYTF. CDR3 nucleotides: TGTGCCAGCAGTTTAGAGGTGGGGGAGAATGGCTACACCTTC.

CDR3 DNA sequence: TGTGCCAGCAGTTCCCAAGCCCGGGGATCCCATGGCTACACCTTC. Translated, it gives CASSSQARGSHGYTF. The chain uses TRBV27 and TRBJ1-2; D remains unclear. CDR3 length equals 15 residues. The germline CDR1 and CDR2 sequences are MNHEY and SMNVEV (reference sequence). V was shortened by 4 bases and J by 6 bases, with 18 bases between the two germline ends.

This clonotype was detected only a few times. J is TRBJ2-2 and V is TRBV11-3; 9 bases fit TRBD1. The length of the CDR3 is 16 residues. The germline V gene has CDR1 SGHNT and CDR2 YENEEA. After removal of 4 bases from V and 6 bases from J, the junction contained 9 bases not matched to a gene. CDR3 coding DNA: TGTGCCAGCAGCTCTCCCGCACAGGGGGCCGCCGGGGAGCTGTTTTTT. It is translated as CASSSPAQGAAGELFF.

V and J are TRBV28 and TRBJ1-5; D uncertain. The V gene's germline CDR1 is MDHEN and CDR2 SYDVKM. V dropped 8 bases and J dropped 5 bases, with 19 bases sitting between them. The CDR3 extends over 15 amino acids. The CDR3 is CASSQARGLHQPQHF. CDR3 in DNA: TGTGCCAGCTCCCAGGCGAGAGGGCTCCATCAGCCCCAGCATTTT.

This clonotype was counted a few times. The V call is TRBV7-8, the J call TRBJ2-7; TRBD2 matches 11 bases. Germline CDR1 SGHVS, CDR2 FQNEAQ. This CDR3 comprises 15 residues. J lost 3 bases, V lost 5 bases, and 6 bases had no gene match. This chain's CDR3 is CASSKGLAEVYEQYF. In DNA, the CDR3 is TGTGCCAGCAGCAAGGGACTAGCGGAAGTCTACGAGCAGTACTTC.

This chain uses TRBV19 with TRBJ2-2; tentatively, D is TRBD2 (7 bases). Germline V gene data show CDR1 as LNHDA and CDR2 as SQIVND (reference sequence). With 4 bases removed from V and 7 bases from J, the gap between germline ends came to 19 bases. The CDR3 has 16 residues. In nucleotides, the CDR3 is TGTGCCAGTAGTAGGGGGGGCCCCAAACTTAACGGGGAGCTGTTTTTT. Translation: CASSRGGPKLNGELFF.

In this sample, this clonotype turned up many times. The chain is built from TRBV7-2 and TRBJ1-6; D not resolved. CDR3 length equals 12 residues. Trimming removed 5 bases from V and 11 bases from J, with 10 bases in between. Germline V gene sequence: CDR1 SGHTA, CDR2 FQGNSA. DNA for the CDR3: TGTGCCAGCAGCCCCCGCCAAGCACCCCTCCACTTT. This codes for CASSPRQAPLHF.

For the CDR3, the DNA is TGTGCCAGCATCTGGGGACAGGGGCAAGAGACCCAGTACTTC. Amino acids: CASIWGQGQETQYF. This chain joins TRBV7-6 and TRBJ2-5, with 10 bases aligning to TRBD1. With 7 bases clipped from V and 2 bases from J, the junction kept 4 bases outside the gene matches. The CDR3 extends over 14 amino acids. The V gene's germline CDR1 is SGHVS and CDR2 FNYEAQ.

The gene calls are TRBV11-2 and TRBJ2-7; 10 nucleotides line up with TRBD2. The germline V gene has CDR1 SGHAT and CDR2 FQNNGV. J gave up 7 bases and V 5 bases, and 5 bases lay outside the gene matches. The CDR3 has 13 residues. Here the CDR3 DNA reads TGTGCCAGCAGCGCCCGGACTAGCGGAGAGCAGTACTTC. It specifies CASSARTSGEQYF. The full variable domain, in which reference TRBV11-2 and TRBJ2-7 provide the parts outside the CDR3, is EAGVAQSPRYKIIEKRQSVAFWCNPISGHATLYWYQQILGQGPKLLIQFQNNGVVDDSQLPKDRFSAERLKGVDSTLKIQPAKLEDSAVYLCASSARTSGEQYFGPGTRLTVT.

This clonotype appeared once. V and J are TRBV7-6 and TRBJ1-4; D call uncertain. The CDR3 sequence is 16 residues long. V was pared by 2 bases and J by 1 base, with 11 bases between. Looked up from germline, CDR1 is SGHVS and CDR2 is FNYEAQ. CDR3 sequence reads: CASSLNSEVTNEKLFF. The CDR3 DNA reads TGTGCCAGCAGCTTAAACTCTGAGGTAACTAATGAAAAACTGTTTTTT.

This clonotype has only one observation. One end of the junction does not line up with germline, which may come from a read error. The rearrangement uses TRBV15 and TRBJ1-5, with 7 bases fitting TRBD1. The CDR3 covers 17 residues. Germline lookup yields CDR1 LNHNV and CDR2 YYDKDF (reference sequence). The CDR3 nucleotides read TGTGTCACCAGCAGTCCACGTCAGGGGGTCAGCAATCAGCCCCAGCATTTT. This translates into CVTSSPRQGVSNQPQHF.